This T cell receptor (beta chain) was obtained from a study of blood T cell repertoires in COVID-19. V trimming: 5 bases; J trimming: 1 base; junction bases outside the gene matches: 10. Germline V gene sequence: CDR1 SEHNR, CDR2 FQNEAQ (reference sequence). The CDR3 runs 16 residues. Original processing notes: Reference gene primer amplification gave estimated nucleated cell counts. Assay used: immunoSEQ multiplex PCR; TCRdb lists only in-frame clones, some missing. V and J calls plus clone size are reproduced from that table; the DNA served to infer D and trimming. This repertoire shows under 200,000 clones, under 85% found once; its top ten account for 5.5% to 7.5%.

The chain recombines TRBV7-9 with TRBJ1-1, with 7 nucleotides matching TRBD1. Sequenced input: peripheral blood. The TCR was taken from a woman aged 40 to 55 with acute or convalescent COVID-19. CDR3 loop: CASSTMTGYRNTEAFF. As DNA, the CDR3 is TGTGCCAGCAGCACAATGACAGGGTATAGGAACACTGAAGCTTTCTTT. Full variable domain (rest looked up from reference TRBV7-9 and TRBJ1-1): DTGVSQNPRHKITKRGQNVTFRCDPISEHNRLYWYRQTLGQGPEFLTYFQNEAQLEKSRLLSDRFSAERPKGSFSTLEIQRTEQGDSAMYLCASSTMTGYRNTEAFFGQGTRLTVV.